This T cell receptor (beta chain) came from a study of response to subunit inactivated influenza vaccine. This clonotype occurred a few times. Each CDR3 protein gets one entry after TCRdb re-called the RT-PCR reads with MiXCR. The sample holds under 550,000 distinct CDR3 sequences, roughly 7.9% seen once. The sequence was collected from a man aged 50-75 years who received an inactivated influenza vaccine. This specimen was PBMCs from blood, taken less than 30 months after vaccination.

Here the CDR3 reads CASSYQTEGQPQHF. The CDR3 DNA reads TGTGCCAGCAGTTATCAGACAGAGGGTCAGCCCCAGCATTTT. The chain recombines TRBV6-2 or TRBV6-3 with TRBJ1-5, with D possibly being TRBD1 (5 bases). Per germline, CDR1 MNHEY and CDR2 SVGEGT. There are 14 residues in the CDR3. The ends were cut back, 3 bases at V and 6 bases at J, with 12 bases in the middle.